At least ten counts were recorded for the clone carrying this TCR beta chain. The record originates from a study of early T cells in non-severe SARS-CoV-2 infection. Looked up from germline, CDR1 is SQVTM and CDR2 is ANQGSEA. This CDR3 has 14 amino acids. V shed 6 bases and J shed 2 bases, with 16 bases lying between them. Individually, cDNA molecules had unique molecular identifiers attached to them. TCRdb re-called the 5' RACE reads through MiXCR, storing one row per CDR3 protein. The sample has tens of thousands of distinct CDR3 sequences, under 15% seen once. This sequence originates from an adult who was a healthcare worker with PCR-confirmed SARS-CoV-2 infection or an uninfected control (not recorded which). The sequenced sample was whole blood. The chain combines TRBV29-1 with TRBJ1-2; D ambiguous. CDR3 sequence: CSVRHGEGNYGYTF. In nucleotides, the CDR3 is TGCAGCGTGCGACATGGGGAGGGCAACTATGGCTACACCTTC.